The text below deals with one T cell receptor (beta chain). Its antigen is not identified. The record originates from a study of beta chain features in type 1 diabetes. Study context: Across the samples, more than 85 million sorted cells were examined in total. The study's findings and limits: Researchers reported that naive, central memory and Treg TCRB repertoires appeared more similar in patients than in healthy donors. When cDNA is sequenced, cells with high TCR expression could be over-represented. For Type 1 diabetes patients, all four CD4+ subsets carried TCRB CDR3s that were moderately but significantly shorter.

Sorting based on CD45RO/CCR7/CD25/CD127/CD95/CD27 separated CD4+ naive, central memory, regulatory and stem cell-like memory cells. Sequenced material consisted of expressed TCRB transcripts (all of the isolated RNA was reverse transcribed). Method: immunoSEQ multiplex PCR; TCRdb's copy keeps in-frame clones and lacks some. The sample carries hundreds of thousands of clones, around an eighth recorded once. V was clipped by 4 bases and J by 0 bases, with 13 bases between them. Germline V CDR1 and CDR2: MGHRA, YSYEKL. This CDR3 spans 16 amino acids. The sequenced material came from naive CD4+ T cells from blood. This receptor was identified in a man between 18 and 29 years old with type 1 diabetes. This chain joins TRBV4-1 and TRBJ2-1, with D possibly TRBD2 on 6 matching bases. The CDR3 spells CASSLWGEISYNEQFF. The CDR3, as DNA: TGCGCCAGCAGCCTCTGGGGGGAGATCTCCTACAATGAGCAGTTCTTC.